The present T cell receptor (beta chain) was sequenced within a study of T cells after yellow fever vaccination. Whole-study findings and limits: Relatively few clonotypes were ones that appeared in both CD4 and CD8 compartments.

TCRdb used MiXCR to reprocess the 5' RACE reads, holding one entry per CDR3 protein. Of about 340,000 distinct CDR3 sequences listed, roughly an eighth are singletons. In germline, CDR1 is MNHNS, CDR2 SASEGT. The length of the CDR3 is 15 residues. V lost 1 base and J 2 bases, leaving 9 bases between the germline ends. Points on this clonotype: Its target is not known.

Sequenced here: CD4+ T cells sorted from PBMCs, sampled 15 days after the yellow fever booster vaccination. The sequence came from a man between 18 and 35 years old who received the YFV17D yellow fever vaccine. The gene calls are TRBV6-1 and TRBJ1-5; weak D call: TRBD1 (5 bases). The CDR3 DNA follows: TGTGCCAGCAGTGAAGTCGGAGGGGGCAATCAGCCCCAGCATTTT. Its protein is CASSEVGGGNQPQHF.